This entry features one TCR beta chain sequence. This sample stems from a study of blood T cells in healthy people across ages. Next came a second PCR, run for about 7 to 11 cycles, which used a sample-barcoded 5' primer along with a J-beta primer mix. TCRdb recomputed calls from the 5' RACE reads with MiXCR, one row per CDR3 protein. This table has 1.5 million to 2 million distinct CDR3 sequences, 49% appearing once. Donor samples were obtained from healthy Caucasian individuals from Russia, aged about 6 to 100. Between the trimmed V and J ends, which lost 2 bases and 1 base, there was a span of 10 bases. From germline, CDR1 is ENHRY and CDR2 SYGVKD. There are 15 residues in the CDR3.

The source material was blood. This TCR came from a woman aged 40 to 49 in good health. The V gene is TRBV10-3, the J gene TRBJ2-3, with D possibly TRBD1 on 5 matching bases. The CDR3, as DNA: TGTGCCATCAGTGAGGGAGACAGCGGCACAGATACGCAGTATTTT. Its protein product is CAISEGDSGTDTQYF.